These T cell receptor beta chains were read from a single sample in a study of T-cell reconstitution after alpha-beta-depleted transplantation in children. TCRdb analysed the PCR reads with MiXCR anew, one entry per CDR3 protein. The sample has fewer than 85,000 distinct CDR3 sequences, roughly 13% seen once. The specimen comprised PBMCs, mostly from graft donor cells, sampled 180 days after TCRalphabeta/CD19-depleted stem cell transplant. Source of these receptors: a male patient between 2 and 15 years old who had a stem cell transplant for acute lymphoblastic leukemia, so the T cells may come from the graft donor. Each CDR3 is given with its conserved first and last residue. Fields, in order: V gene, clone size, D gene, J gene, CDR3 DNA, CDR3 protein. A D gene is named only where the DNA matches it firmly. Rows give clone size only sometimes, using once, few, many, or a class for an expanded clone.

TRBV11-1	few	TRBD2	TRBJ2-3	TGTGCCAGCAGCTTAGTACCAGGACTAGCGGGATACCGAACTAGCACAGATACGCAGTATTTT	CASSLVPGLAGYRTSTDTQYF
TRBV6-5	.	TRBD2	TRBJ2-1	TGTGCCAGCAGTTCCCTAGCGGGAATCTCCTACAATGAGCAGTTCTTC	CASSSLAGISYNEQFF
TRBV4-2	many	.	TRBJ2-3	TGTGCCAGCAGCCAAGATCCCTACGATACGCAGTATTTT	CASSQDPYDTQYF
TRBV20-1	few	.	TRBJ1-2	TGCAGTGCTCGCTACTATGGCTACACCTTC	CSARYYGYTF
TRBV6-1	.	TRBD2	TRBJ2-7	TGTGCCAGCAGCCCCGAGGGGAGGGCCTTCTACGAGCAGTACTTC	CASSPEGRAFYEQYF
TRBV4-3	.	TRBD1	TRBJ1-5	TGCGCCAGCAGCCCTGGACAGGGGCCGCAGCCCCAGCATTTT	CASSPGQGPQPQHF
TRBV6-1	.	TRBD2	TRBJ2-5	TGTGCCAGCAGCCTCCAGCGGGGGAGGGAGACCCAGTACTTC	CASSLQRGRETQYF
TRBV12-3/TRBV12-4	few	TRBD1	TRBJ1-1	TGTGCCAGCACTATGACAGGGGGGTGGACTGAAGCTTTCTTT	CASTMTGGWTEAFF
TRBV5-1	.	.	TRBJ1-1	TGCGCCAGCGCTGGAGCCCGGGTTACTGAAGCTTTCTTT	CASAGARVTEAFF
TRBV7-6	many	.	TRBJ1-1	TGTGCCAGCAGCTTAGTGGCCGCGGTGAACACTGAAGCTTTCTTT	CASSLVAAVNTEAFF
TRBV7-2	.	TRBD1	TRBJ2-7	TGTGCCAGCAGCTGGACAGGGGGCTACGAGCAGTACTTC	CASSWTGGYEQYF
TRBV4-3	.	.	TRBJ1-2	TGCGCCAGCAGCCAAGACCCTAGTGGCTATGGCTACACCTTC	CASSQDPSGYGYTF
TRBV20-1	.	TRBD1	TRBJ2-4	TGCAGTGCTAGAGTTCGGACAGGGGAGATTCGAACCAAAAACATTCAGTACTTC	CSARVRTGEIRTKNIQYF
TRBV7-8	many	.	TRBJ2-4	TGTGCCAGCAGCTTAGAACGCTGGGGAATCCCCTTTCGCGCCAAAAACATTCAGTACTTC	CASSLERWGIPFRAKNIQYF
TRBV3-1	many	.	TRBJ1-2	TGTGCCAGCAGCCCCCCAAGGTTCTATTTATCTGACCCATCACCTAACTATGGCTACACCTTC	CASSPPRFYLSDPSPNYGYTF
TRBV27	.	TRBD2	TRBJ2-7	TGTGCCAGCAGTATGACTAGCGGGGGAATTTACGAGCAGTACTTC	CASSMTSGGIYEQYF
TRBV20-1	.	.	TRBJ2-1	TGCAGTGCTAGATCAGATCAAAGGAAGTTCTTC	CSARSDQRKFF
TRBV7-6	few	TRBD2	TRBJ2-1	TGTGCCAGCAGCTTAGGGACTAGCGGGAGGGTATACAATGAGCAGTTCTTC	CASSLGTSGRVYNEQFF
TRBV5-5	.	.	TRBJ2-2	TGTGCCAGCACTCCTCTACCGGGGCCTATCACCGGGGAGCTGTTTTTT	CASTPLPGPITGELFF
TRBV7-2	few	.	TRBJ2-7	TGTGCCAGCAGCTTAGAACCGGGAAGGATGTCCTACGAGCAGTACTTC	CASSLEPGRMSYEQYF
TRBV7-3	few	.	TRBJ2-5	TGTGCCAGCAGCCAGGACAGGCGGGGTACCCAGTACTTC	CASSQDRRGTQYF
TRBV12-3/TRBV12-4	.	.	TRBJ1-1	TGTGCCAGCAGGACAAACGGGAGAAACACTGAAGCTTTCTTT	CASRTNGRNTEAFF
TRBV7-2	few	.	TRBJ2-5	TGTGCCAGCAGCTTAGGCCGTGGGGAGACCCAGTACTTC	CASSLGRGETQYF